Below, one TCR beta chain is given with its context. V was cut by 7 bases and J by 3 bases, with 16 bases left in between. In germline, CDR1 is MNHEY, CDR2 SMNVEV (reference sequence). The CDR3 extends over 14 amino acids. In the study's own analysis: How many nucleated cells were present was estimated from reference gene primer amplification. Profiling relied on immunoSEQ multiplex PCR, and the TCRdb table lists in-frame clones only, not all of them. Clone size and V and J calls were adopted from that table, with D and trimming inferred from the DNA. Of roughly 59,000 clones in the sample, roughly three quarters were seen once. The source of the sample is a study of blood T cell repertoires in COVID-19. Overall study: COVID-19 samples from acute and convalescent phases originated in the United States, Italy and Spain. T cells, B-cell-depleted T cells, or PBMCs provided the cDNA or gDNA that served as material.

This clonotype originated in an older man with acute or convalescent COVID-19. Specimen: peripheral blood. The chain has TRBV27 and TRBJ2-7; D unresolved. The CDR3, as DNA: TGTGCCAGCACCCCGGGTGGTTCTTTCTACGAGCAGTACTTC. This translates into CASTPGGSFYEQYF.